This T cell receptor (beta chain) stems from a study of T cells in Graves' hyperthyroidism and ophthalmopathy. This clonotype came up many times. Its antigen is undetermined. The CDR3 spans 17 residues. The germline gives CDR1 PRHDT, CDR2 FYEKMQ (reference sequence). Trimming stripped 4 bases from V and 0 bases from J, with 16 bases between. General study findings and limits: In validation, the model predicted ophthalmopathy. These predictions came a median around 5.9 months before onset.

TCR beta CDR3 region amplification was performed from RNA transcripts. HTBI primers were employed in a first-round RT-PCR of the TCR CDR3. TCRdb independently ran MiXCR on the multiplex PCR reads; one entry per CDR3 protein. The sample lists 480,000 or so distinct CDR3 sequences, about an eighth occurring once. When ophthalmopathy did not progress within 18 months, Graves' hyperthyroidism was considered stable. The PBMCs had their origin in 10 ml of fresh peripheral blood. The source material was blood. The TCR was taken from a woman between 18 and 30 years old with Graves' hyperthyroidism. The rearrangement links TRBV13 to TRBJ2-1; D might be TRBD2 (6 bases). CDR3 sequence reads: CASSSALARSSYNEQFF. CDR3 in DNA: TGTGCCAGCAGCTCAGCGCTAGCGAGGAGCTCCTACAATGAGCAGTTCTTC.